This T cell receptor beta chain was recorded in a study of response to subunit inactivated influenza vaccine. Using its own MiXCR run on the RT-PCR reads, TCRdb lists one record per CDR3 protein. This repertoire shows 400,000 to 550,000 distinct CDR3 sequences, about 25% found once; its top ten account for 1.9%. Germline V gene data show CDR1 as ENHRY and CDR2 as SYGVKD. The CDR3 has 14 residues. Trimming took 3 bases from V and 2 from J, leaving 9 bases between them. Regarding this clonotype: The target antigen is unknown.

Findings of the study overall: The authors offered the suggestion that each seasonal influenza vaccination recruits few new T cells.

Sequenced material: CD4+ T cells sorted from PBMCs, taken less than 6 days after vaccination. The receptor was isolated from a man aged 45-65 years who received an inactivated influenza vaccine. V gene TRBV10-3 combines with J gene TRBJ2-3; D not certain. The CDR3 sequence: CAISDAVNTDTQYF. As DNA, the CDR3 is TGTGCCATCAGTGACGCGGTCAACACAGATACGCAGTATTTT.